The entry below describes one TCR beta chain. Its antigen remains unknown. At one end the junction does not follow the germline gene, possibly because of a read error. The source of the sample is a study of T cell responses to AZD1222 COVID-19 vaccine. The wider study: Analysis merged second doses at about 4 or about 12 weeks.

General study points: Donors were mostly white British, more females; clonal diversity possibly underestimated.

Sequenced by immunoSEQ multiplex PCR; TCRdb stores in-frame clones only, minus some. The data show approximately 100,000 clones, with about 89% seen just once and about a sixth held by the top ten. This sequence originates from an adult in good health. Specimen: peripheral blood, collected on day 0 of AZD1222 vaccination.

CDR3 DNA: TGTGCTAGCAGCTTAGGCCGGGACAATGAGCAGTTCTTC. Translation gives CASSLGRDNEQFF. This sequence joins TRBV7-7 and TRBJ2-1; D unresolved. The V gene's germline CDR1 is SSHAT and CDR2 FNYEAQ (reference sequence). The CDR3 contains 13 residues.